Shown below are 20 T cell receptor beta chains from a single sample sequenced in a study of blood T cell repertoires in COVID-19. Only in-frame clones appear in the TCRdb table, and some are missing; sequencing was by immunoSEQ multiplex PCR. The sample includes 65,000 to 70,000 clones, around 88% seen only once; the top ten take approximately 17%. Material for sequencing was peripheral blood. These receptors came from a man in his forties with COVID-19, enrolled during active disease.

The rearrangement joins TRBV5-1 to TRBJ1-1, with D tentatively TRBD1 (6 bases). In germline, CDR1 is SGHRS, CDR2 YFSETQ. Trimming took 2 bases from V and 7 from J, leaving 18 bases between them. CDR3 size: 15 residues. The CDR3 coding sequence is TGCGCCAGCAGCTTAAGAATCGCAGGGGTGAGTGAAGCTTTCTTT. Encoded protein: CASSLRIAGVSEAFF.

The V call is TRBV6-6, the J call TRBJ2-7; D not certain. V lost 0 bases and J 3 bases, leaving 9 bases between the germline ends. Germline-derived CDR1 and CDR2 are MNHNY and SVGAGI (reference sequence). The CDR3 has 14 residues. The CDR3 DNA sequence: TGTGCCAGCAGTTACTCTGGCAGATACTACGAGCAGTACTTC. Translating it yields CASSYSGRYYEQYF.

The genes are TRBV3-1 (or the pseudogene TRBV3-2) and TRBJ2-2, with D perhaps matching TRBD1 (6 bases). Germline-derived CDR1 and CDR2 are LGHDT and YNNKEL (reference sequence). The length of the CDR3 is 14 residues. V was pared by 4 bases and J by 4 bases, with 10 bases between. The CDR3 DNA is TGTGCCAGCAGCCCCAGGGGATCCACCGGGGAGCTGTTTTTT. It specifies CASSPRGSTGELFF.

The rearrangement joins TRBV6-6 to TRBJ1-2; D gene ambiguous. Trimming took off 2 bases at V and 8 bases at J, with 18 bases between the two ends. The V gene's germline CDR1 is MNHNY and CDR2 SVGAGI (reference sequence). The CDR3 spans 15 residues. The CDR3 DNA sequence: TGTGCCAGCAGTTACATCGCCTCCGCTCCGGGGGGCTACACCTTC. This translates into CASSYIASAPGGYTF.

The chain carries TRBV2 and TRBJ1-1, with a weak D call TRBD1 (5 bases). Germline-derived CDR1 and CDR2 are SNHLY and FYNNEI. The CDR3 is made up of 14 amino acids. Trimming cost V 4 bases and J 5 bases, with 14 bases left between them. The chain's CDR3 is CASSGGTEGTEAFF. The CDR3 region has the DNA TGTGCCAGCAGTGGTGGGACGGAGGGAACTGAAGCTTTCTTT.

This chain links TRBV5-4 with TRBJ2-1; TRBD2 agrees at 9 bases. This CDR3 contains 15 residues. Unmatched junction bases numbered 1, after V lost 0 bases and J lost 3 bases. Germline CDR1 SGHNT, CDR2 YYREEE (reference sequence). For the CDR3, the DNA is TGTGCCAGCAGCTTGGGACTAGCGGTCTACAATGAGCAGTTCTTC. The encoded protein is CASSLGLAVYNEQFF.

The CDR3: CASSWEDGYTF. In DNA, the CDR3 is TGTGCCAGCAGTTGGGAGGATGGCTACACCTTC. V usage is TRBV6-2 or TRBV6-3 and J usage is TRBJ1-2; D is unclear. From germline, CDR1 is MNHEY and CDR2 SVGEGT. There are 11 residues in the CDR3. V was trimmed by 4 bases and J by 6 bases, leaving 6 bases between them.

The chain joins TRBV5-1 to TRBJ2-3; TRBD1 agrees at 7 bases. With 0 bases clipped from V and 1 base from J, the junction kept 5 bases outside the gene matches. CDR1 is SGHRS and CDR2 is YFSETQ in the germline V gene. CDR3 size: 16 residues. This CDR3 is CASSLARDRGTDTQYF. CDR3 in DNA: TGCGCCAGCAGCTTGGCCAGAGACAGGGGCACAGATACGCAGTATTTT.

The CDR3 here is CAWTGQGNEKLFF. The CDR3, as DNA: TGTGCCTGGACTGGACAGGGGAATGAAAAACTGTTTTTT. The chain joins TRBV30 to TRBJ1-4; 9 bases align to TRBD1. Germline values: CDR1 GTSNPN, CDR2 SVGIG (reference sequence). V was clipped by 4 bases and J by 5 bases; unmatched bases: 2. The CDR3 is 13 residues long.

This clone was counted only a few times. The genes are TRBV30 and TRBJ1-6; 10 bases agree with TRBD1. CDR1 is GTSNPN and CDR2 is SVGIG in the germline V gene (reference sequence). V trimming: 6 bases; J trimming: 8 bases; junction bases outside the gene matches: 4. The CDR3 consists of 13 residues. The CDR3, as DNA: TGTGCCTGCGGAGGGACAGGGGATTCACCCCTCCACTTT. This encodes CACGGTGDSPLHF.

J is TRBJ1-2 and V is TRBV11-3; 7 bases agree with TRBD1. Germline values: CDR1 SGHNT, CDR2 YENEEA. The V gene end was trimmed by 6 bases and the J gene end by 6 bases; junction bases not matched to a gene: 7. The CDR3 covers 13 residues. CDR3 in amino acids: CASSLDRSDGYTF. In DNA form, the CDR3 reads TGTGCCAGCAGTTTGGACAGGTCGGATGGCTACACCTTC.

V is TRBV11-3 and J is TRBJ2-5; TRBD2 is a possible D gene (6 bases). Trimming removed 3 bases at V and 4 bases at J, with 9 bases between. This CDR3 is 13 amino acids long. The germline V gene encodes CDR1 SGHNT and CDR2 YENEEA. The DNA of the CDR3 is TGTGCCAGCAGCTTCGGGGGAGGAGAGACCCAGTACTTC. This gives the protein CASSFGGGETQYF.

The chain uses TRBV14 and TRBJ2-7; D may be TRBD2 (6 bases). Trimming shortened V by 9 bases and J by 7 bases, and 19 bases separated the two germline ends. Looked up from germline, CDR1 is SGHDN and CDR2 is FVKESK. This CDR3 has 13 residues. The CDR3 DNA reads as TGTGCCAGGTTTAAAAGCCAGGCGGGGGAGCAGTACTTC. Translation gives CARFKSQAGEQYF.

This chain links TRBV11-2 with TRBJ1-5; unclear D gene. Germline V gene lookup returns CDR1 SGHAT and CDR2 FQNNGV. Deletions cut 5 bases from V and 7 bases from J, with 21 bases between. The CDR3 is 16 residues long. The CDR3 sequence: CASSRPRHLERQPQHF. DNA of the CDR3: TGTGCCAGCAGCCGACCCCGGCACCTAGAAAGGCAGCCCCAGCATTTT. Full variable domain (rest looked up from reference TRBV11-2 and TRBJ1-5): EAGVAQSPRYKIIEKRQSVAFWCNPISGHATLYWYQQILGQGPKLLIQFQNNGVVDDSQLPKDRFSAERLKGVDSTLKIQPAKLEDSAVYLCASSRPRHLERQPQHFGDGTRLSIL.

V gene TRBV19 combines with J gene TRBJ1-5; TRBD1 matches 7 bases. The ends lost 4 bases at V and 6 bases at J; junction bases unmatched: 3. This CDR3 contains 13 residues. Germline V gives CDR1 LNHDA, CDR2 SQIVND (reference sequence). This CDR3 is CASSTTGAQPQHF. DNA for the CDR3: TGTGCCAGTAGTACTACAGGGGCTCAGCCCCAGCATTTT.

CDR3 residues: CAWTAGTGVTDTQYF. The CDR3, as DNA: TGTGCCTGGACCGCCGGGACAGGGGTCACAGATACGCAGTATTTT. This chain uses TRBV30 with TRBJ2-3; 10 bases map to TRBD1. V shed 4 bases, J shed 2 bases, and the junction held 6 bases outside the gene matches. CDR3 length: 15 residues. Germline-derived CDR1 and CDR2 are GTSNPN and SVGIG (reference sequence).

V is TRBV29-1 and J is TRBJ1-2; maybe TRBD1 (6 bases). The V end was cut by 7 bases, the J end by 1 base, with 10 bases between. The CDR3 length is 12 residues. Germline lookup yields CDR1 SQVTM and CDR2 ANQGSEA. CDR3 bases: TGCAGCGCTGCACAGGGTAACTATGGCTACACCTTC. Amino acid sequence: CSAAQGNYGYTF.

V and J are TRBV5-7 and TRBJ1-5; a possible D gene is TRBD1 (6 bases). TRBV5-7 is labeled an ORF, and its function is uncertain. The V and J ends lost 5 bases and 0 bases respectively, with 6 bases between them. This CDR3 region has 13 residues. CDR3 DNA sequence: TGTGCCAGCAGGGACAGTAGCAATCAGCCCCAGCATTTT. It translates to CASRDSSNQPQHF.

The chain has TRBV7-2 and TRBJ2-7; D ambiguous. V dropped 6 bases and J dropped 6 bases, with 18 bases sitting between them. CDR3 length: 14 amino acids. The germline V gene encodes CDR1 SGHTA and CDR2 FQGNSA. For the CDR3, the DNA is TGTGCCAGCAGTCGGTCACTTACCGGCGGCGAGCAGTACTTC. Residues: CASSRSLTGGEQYF.

Here the CDR3 reads CASTTHHRGFSGYTF. The CDR3, as DNA: TGTGCCAGCACTACGCACCACAGGGGGTTCTCTGGCTACACCTTC. This rearrangement joins TRBV6-5 to TRBJ1-2, with 8 bases identical to TRBD1. CDR1 and CDR2 (germline): MNHEY, SVGAGI. The CDR3 spans 15 residues. V gave up 7 bases and J gave up 7 bases; unmatched junction bases: 14.